This T cell receptor (beta chain) is from a study of chemoradiotherapy in HPV16-positive cancers. V was clipped by 4 bases and J by 1 base, with 18 bases between them. In germline, CDR1 is GTSNPN, CDR2 SVGIG (reference sequence). The CDR3 is 16 residues long. Only in-frame clones appear in the TCRdb table, and some are missing; sequencing was by immunoSEQ multiplex PCR. The table has roughly 12,000 clones, 81% seen once. Notes on the study in general: Candidate HPV-specific clones and E7-related TCR motifs grew in tumor during treatment.

With regard to this clone: What it binds is not known.

Sample collection was performed from a patient who underwent chemoradiotherapy. The receptor comes from a human donor with HPV-associated anogenital cancer. This chain joins TRBV30 and TRBJ2-3; D assignment may be TRBD1 or TRBD2 (5 bases each). The CDR3 DNA is TGTGCCTGGACCCGTTTCCGGGACGCGGGCACAGATACGCAGTATTTT. It translates to CAWTRFRDAGTDTQYF.